This T cell receptor (beta chain) came from a study of blood T cell repertoires in COVID-19. Overall study context: COVID-19 samples collected from the United States, Italy and Spain covered acute and convalescent phases. PBMCs, B-cell-depleted T cells, or T cells provided the cDNA or gDNA that made up the material.

The length of the CDR3 is 13 residues. Germline loops: CDR1 SGHDN, CDR2 FVKESK. V lost 3 bases and J lost 4, with 9 bases in between. Per the original methods: The authors estimated nucleated cell counts from reference gene primer amplification. The assay was immunoSEQ multiplex PCR, and TCRdb's table has in-frame clones only and misses some. V and J calls and clone size are given by that table; D and trimming were obtained from the DNA. The sample carries 200,000 to 250,000 clones, 87% recorded once. The gene calls are TRBV14 and TRBJ1-2; no definite D call. The specimen sequenced was peripheral blood. The receptor comes from a woman aged 18-35 years who had recovered from COVID-19. CDR3: CASSQAVSYGYTF. The CDR3 DNA follows: TGTGCCAGCAGCCAGGCAGTTTCCTATGGCTACACCTTC.